This passage covers 14 T cell receptor beta chains from one sample sequenced in a study of OX40 agonist ivuxolimab in advanced cancers. TCRdb's table, derived via immunoSEQ multiplex PCR, lists solely in-frame clones and lacks some. The sample contains around 40,000 clones, more than 80% of which appear only once. Sample: CD4+ or CD8+ T cells sorted from blood, taken in a trial of the OX40 agonist ivuxolimab. These receptors were taken from an adult with an advanced solid tumor such as melanoma, head and neck, liver or kidney cancer.

V and J are TRBV4-2 and TRBJ2-7, with D hard to call. CDR3 size: 15 residues. The V end lost 1 base, the J end lost 2 bases, and 12 bases lay between the germline ends. Germline V lookup: CDR1 LGHNA, CDR2 YNFKEQ. The DNA for the CDR3 is TGTGCCAGCAGCCAAGTCGATGACCTTACCTACGAGCAGTACTTC. Translation gives CASSQVDDLTYEQYF.

This chain joins TRBV5-4 and TRBJ1-1; the D gene is possibly TRBD1 (6 bases). V dropped 7 bases and J dropped 4 bases, with 11 bases sitting between them. The CDR3 extends over 12 amino acids. Germline assignment: CDR1 SGHNT and CDR2 YYREEE (reference sequence). CDR3 sequence: CASGLTGTEAFF. The CDR3 coding sequence is TGTGCCAGCGGGCTGACAGGCACTGAAGCTTTCTTT. The full variable domain, with the rest looked up from reference TRBV5-4 and TRBJ1-1, is ETGVTQSPTHLIKTRGQQVTLRCSSQSGHNTVSWYQQALGQGPQFIFQYYREEENGRGNFPPRFSGLQFPNYSSELNVNALELDDSALYLCASGLTGTEAFFGQGTRLTVV.

This clone was found once. This chain connects TRBV15 to TRBJ2-7; 7 bases align to TRBD1. V was pared by 0 bases and J by 3 bases, with 2 bases of the junction left unmatched. The CDR3 covers 14 residues. CDR1 LNHNV and CDR2 YYDKDF come from the germline V gene (reference sequence). The CDR3 region is CATSREGQIYEQYF. CDR3 nucleotide sequence: TGTGCCACCAGCAGAGAGGGACAGATCTACGAGCAGTACTTC.

The genes are TRBV10-3 and TRBJ2-5; weak D call: TRBD1 (5 bases). With 0 bases removed from V and 4 bases from J, the gap between germline ends came to 15 bases. The CDR3 covers 16 residues. Looked up from germline, CDR1 is ENHRY and CDR2 is SYGVKD. The CDR3 DNA follows: TGTGCCATCAGTGAGTCGGTGGGGCAGGGTTTAGAGACCCAGTACTTC. Translation: CAISESVGQGLETQYF.

The chain couples TRBV4-1 to TRBJ2-7; 7 bases line up with TRBD1. The CDR3 covers 17 residues. The V gene end was trimmed by 5 bases and the J gene end by 2 bases; junction bases not matched to a gene: 15. From germline, CDR1 is MGHRA and CDR2 YSYEKL. CDR3 DNA sequence: TGCGCCAGCAGCTATCGAGACAGGGCCGAGCTTCCCTACGAGCAGTACTTC. Protein product: CASSYRDRAELPYEQYF.

V is TRBV28 and J is TRBJ2-3; 10 bases are a match to TRBD2. CDR1 and CDR2 (germline): MDHEN, SYDVKM. Losses at the gene ends were 4 bases for V and 0 bases for J; bases not matched to a gene: 10. The CDR3 extends over 18 amino acids. The CDR3 is CASSSYRGLATSTDTQYF. The CDR3 nucleotides are TGTGCCAGCAGTTCCTATAGGGGACTAGCGACTAGCACAGATACGCAGTATTTT.

The chain links TRBV4-1 to TRBJ1-4; D is perhaps TRBD1 (6 bases). Deletions cut 0 bases from V and 12 bases from J, with 11 bases between. The CDR3 sequence is 13 residues long. Germline CDR1 is MGHRA and CDR2 is YSYEKL. CDR3 sequence reads: CASSQEPGDELFF. CDR3 DNA: TGCGCCAGCAGCCAAGAGCCAGGGGATGAACTGTTTTTT.

Points on this clone: A junction end diverges from the germline sequence, so it may reflect a read error. The rearrangement joins TRBV9 to TRBJ2-1, with 10 nucleotides matching TRBD1. The CDR3 has 16 residues. CDR1 SGDLS and CDR2 YYNGEE come from the germline V gene. The CDR3 nucleotides read TGTGTCAGCAGCGTAGAGGGGACAGGGGCGTACAATGAGCAGTTCTTC. Amino acids: CVSSVEGTGAYNEQFF.

This chain links TRBV7-6 with TRBJ2-1, with 10 bases that match TRBD1. The V gene's germline CDR1 is SGHVS and CDR2 FNYEAQ. The V segment lost 5 bases and the J segment 9 bases; nucleotides outside the gene matches: 13. The CDR3 length is 16 residues. DNA of the CDR3: TGTGCCAGCAGCCGCTTCCGGGACAGGGGAGAAGCTGAGCAGTTCTTC. Encoded protein: CASSRFRDRGEAEQFF.

The chain links TRBV13 to TRBJ2-5; 9 nucleotides line up with TRBD1. CDR3 length equals 18 residues. Germline CDR1 and CDR2: PRHDT and FYEKMQ (reference sequence). The junction had 20 bases not matched to a gene; V was cut back by 5 bases and J by 7 bases. The CDR3 is CASSSYRTGTGREGTQYF. CDR3 DNA sequence: TGTGCCAGCAGCAGTTATAGGACCGGGACAGGGCGGGAAGGGACCCAGTACTTC.

A word on this clone: The junction departs from the called germline gene at one end, perhaps through a read error. The rearrangement links TRBV5-5 to TRBJ2-7; no firm D call. Germline-derived CDR1 and CDR2 are SGHKS and YYEKEE (reference sequence). The CDR3 extends over 11 amino acids. CDR3 in DNA: TGTGCCAGCGGCTTAAACTACGAGCAGTACTTC. This translates into CASGLNYEQYF.

This rearrangement joins TRBV28 to TRBJ1-4; unclear D gene. The CDR3 totals 14 residues. The germline V gene has CDR1 MDHEN and CDR2 SYDVKM. Trimming stripped 3 bases from V and 2 bases from J, with 7 bases between. In DNA form, the CDR3 reads TGTGCCAGCAGTTTTCGGCTGACTAATGAAAAACTGTTTTTT. This translates into CASSFRLTNEKLFF.

V and J are TRBV5-8 and TRBJ2-3, with 7 bases fitting TRBD2. Germline values: CDR1 SGHTS, CDR2 YDEGEE. The CDR3 spans 13 residues. V was pared by 2 bases and J by 6 bases, with 3 bases of the junction left unmatched. The DNA for the CDR3 is TGTGCCAGCAGCTTTGCGGGAGCTGATACGCAGTATTTT. The encoded protein is CASSFAGADTQYF.

The V and J genes are TRBV7-7 and TRBJ2-2; D is unclear. Trimming pared 8 bases from V and 3 bases from J, leaving 7 bases between. The CDR3 spans 12 residues. Germline V gene lookup returns CDR1 SSHAT and CDR2 FNYEAQ (reference sequence). CDR3 coding DNA: TGTGCCAGCGGGCCTTACACCGGGGAGCTGTTTTTT. Translating gives CASGPYTGELFF.